A selection of T cell receptor beta chains follows, all from one sample in a study of cytomegalovirus exposure and HLA in healthy donors. TCRdb's table, derived via immunoSEQ multiplex PCR, lists solely in-frame clones and lacks some. The ten top clones account for less than 4.5%, within a sample of some 60,000 clones. The specimen was PBMCs. The receptors come from a male donor in good health and CMV-seronegative. Both conserved end residues are part of each CDR3. The D gene is left open where the match is weak.

J: TRBJ1-1; V: TRBV5-4; D: TRBD1; DNA: TGTGCCAGCAGCTTGGACAGGGGGAGAAGCACTGAAGCTTTCTTT; CDR3: CASSLDRGRSTEAFF
J: TRBJ2-7; V: TRBV9; D: .; DNA: TGTGCCAGCAGCGTAGAGGGGAAAATCGACGAGCAGTACTTC; CDR3: CASSVEGKIDEQYF
J: TRBJ2-3; V: TRBV6-5; D: .; DNA: TGTGCCAGCAGTTACTCGAGTCTAGAAAGGCATACGCAGTATTTT; CDR3: CASSYSSLERHTQYF
J: TRBJ1-1; V: TRBV4-1; D: TRBD1; DNA: TGCGCCAGCAGCCTGCGGACAGGGGAAGGCACTGAAGATTTCTTT; CDR3: CASSLRTGEGTEDFF
J: TRBJ1-1; V: TRBV4-1; D: TRBD1; DNA: TGCGCCAGCAGCCAAGGGACAGGCCCGAACACTGAAGCTTTCTTT; CDR3: CASSQGTGPNTEAFF
J: TRBJ1-4; V: TRBV11-2; D: .; DNA: TGTGCCAGCAGTCGACCCGGGACTAATGAAAAACTGTTTTTT; CDR3: CASSRPGTNEKLFF
J: TRBJ2-3; V: TRBV4-2; D: TRBD1; DNA: TGTGCCAGCAGCCTCCAAGGGACAGGGGGATTAGATACGCAGTATTTT; CDR3: CASSLQGTGGLDTQYF
J: TRBJ1-2; V: TRBV7-2; D: .; DNA: TGTGCCAGCAGCACTACCTTGATTTATGGCTACACCTTC; CDR3: CASSTTLIYGYTF
J: TRBJ2-7; V: TRBV4-2; D: TRBD2; DNA: TGTGCCAGCAGCCAAGTTAAGGCTAGCGGGATCAACGAGCAGTACTTC; CDR3: CASSQVKASGINEQYF
J: TRBJ1-1; V: TRBV6-5; D: .; DNA: TGTGCCAGAAGTTACCCCGGGGGGGATTTCTTT; CDR3: CARSYPGGDFF
J: TRBJ2-3; V: TRBV27; D: .; DNA: TGTGCCAGCGGTTGGGCTTTTACGCAGTATTTT; CDR3: CASGWAFTQYF
J: TRBJ2-5; V: TRBV5-1; D: TRBD1; DNA: TGCGCCAGCAGCCGGGACAGGGGTCGGTTTCAAGAGACCCAGTACTTC; CDR3: CASSRDRGRFQETQYF
J: TRBJ1-5; V: TRBV18; D: .; DNA: TGTGCCAGCTCGCCCAATCTACAGGAACGGCCCCAGCATTTT; CDR3: CASSPNLQERPQHF
J: TRBJ1-1; V: TRBV5-6; D: .; DNA: TGTGCCAGCAGCCCAACATTGAACACTGAAGCTTTCTTT; CDR3: CASSPTLNTEAFF
J: TRBJ1-1; V: TRBV18; D: .; DNA: TGTGCCAGCTCCCAGGACAGATCTGAAGCTTTCTTT; CDR3: CASSQDRSEAFF
J: TRBJ2-1; V: TRBV5-4; D: .; DNA: TGTGCCAGCAGCCTCGACAGCCGCTCCTACAATGAGCAGTTCTTC; CDR3: CASSLDSRSYNEQFF
J: TRBJ2-2; V: TRBV7-3; D: .; DNA: TGTGCCAGCAGCTTAGGACACCCGAACACCGGGGAGCTGTTTTTT; CDR3: CASSLGHPNTGELFF
J: TRBJ2-1; V: TRBV19; D: .; DNA: TGTGCCAGTAATAGGGGGGGCCCTTACAATGAGCAGTTCTTC; CDR3: CASNRGGPYNEQFF
J: TRBJ1-2; V: TRBV6-1; D: TRBD1; DNA: TGTGCCAGCATGGACAGGGGGCGACTGGGTGGCTACACCTTC; CDR3: CASMDRGRLGGYTF
J: TRBJ1-2; V: TRBV6-6; D: .; DNA: TGTGCCAGCAGTCCCCGCCAAGAGAGCTATGGCTACACCTTC; CDR3: CASSPRQESYGYTF